The clone carrying this T cell receptor (beta chain) was detected only once. This record belongs to a study of blood T cell repertoires in COVID-19. Authors' methods: Researchers report that nucleated cell counts were estimated from reference gene primer amplification. Data came from immunoSEQ multiplex PCR; TCRdb stores just in-frame clones and leaves some out. Clonal size and the V and J genes are those of that table, whereas D and trimming came from the DNA. The repertoire consists of fewer than 100,000 clones, with more than 70% occurring once and the leading ten covering around a quarter. The CDR3 spans 14 residues. Losses at the gene ends were 5 bases for V and 4 bases for J; bases not matched to a gene: 6. Germline-derived CDR1 and CDR2 are LNHDA and SQIVND (reference sequence).

Sequencing input: peripheral blood. The clonotype was recovered from a man between 65 and 85 years old with acute or convalescent COVID-19. The chain has TRBV19 and TRBJ2-3, with 7 positions matching TRBD1. The CDR3 region has the DNA TGTGCCAGTAGTGGGGCCCAGGGGGCAGATACGCAGTATTTT. Encoded protein: CASSGAQGADTQYF.